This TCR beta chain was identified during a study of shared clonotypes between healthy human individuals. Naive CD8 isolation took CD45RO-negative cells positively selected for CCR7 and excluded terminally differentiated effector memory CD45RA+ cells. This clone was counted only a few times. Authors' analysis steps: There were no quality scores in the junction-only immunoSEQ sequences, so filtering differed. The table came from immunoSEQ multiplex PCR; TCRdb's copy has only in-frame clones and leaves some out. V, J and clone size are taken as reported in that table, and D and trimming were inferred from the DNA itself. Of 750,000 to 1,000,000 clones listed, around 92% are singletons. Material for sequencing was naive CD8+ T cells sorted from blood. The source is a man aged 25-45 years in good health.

The CDR3 sequence is CASSGRNYEQYF. CDR3 DNA sequence: TGTGCCAGCAGCGGACGTAACTACGAGCAGTACTTC. J is TRBJ2-7 and V is TRBV28; D is unresolved. Deletions cut 6 bases from V and 3 bases from J, with 9 bases between. The germline CDR1 and CDR2 sequences are MDHEN and SYDVKM. The CDR3 is 12 amino acids.